This T cell receptor (beta chain) came from a study of post-analysis software for immune sequencing data. Broader study findings: By F measure, strong co-clustering occurred among samples prepared in the same batch.

In its sample, this clonotype was seen a few times. The antigen is not known. Carried by the TCR beta cDNA libraries were unique molecular identifiers. TCRdb re-analysed the PCR reads in MiXCR, keeping a single row per CDR3 protein. This sample has about 570,000 distinct CDR3 sequences, with approximately 31% found just once. This TCR derives from a girl under 18 with multiple sclerosis. The sample consisted of blood.

This CDR3 reads CASNTGGPDTQYF. For the CDR3, the DNA is TGTGCCAGCAACACGGGGGGACCAGATACGCAGTATTTT. The chain combines TRBV9 with TRBJ2-3, with TRBD2 identical over 7 bases. This CDR3 comprises 13 residues. V was clipped by 6 bases and J by 4 bases; unmatched bases: 5. Germline V gene sequence: CDR1 SGDLS, CDR2 YYNGEE.